This is a list of T cell receptor beta chains from one sample in a study of OX40 agonist ivuxolimab in advanced cancers. Here immunoSEQ multiplex PCR was the method, and the copy in TCRdb shows in-frame clones only, minus some. The sample contains approximately 13,000 clones, approximately 84% of which appear only once. Specimen: CD4+ or CD8+ T cells sorted from blood, collected in a trial of the OX40 agonist ivuxolimab. The receptor set was obtained from an adult with an advanced solid tumor such as melanoma, head and neck, liver or kidney cancer. Both conserved end residues are part of each CDR3. Each record gives: J gene, D gene, V gene, clone size, CDR3 protein, CDR3 DNA. A D gene is named only where the DNA matches it firmly. Clone size is given for some rows only: seen once, a few or many times, or a class if the clone is expanded.

TRBJ2-3,TRBD2,TRBV10-2,NA,CATLDAGGQDTQYF,TGCGCCACCTTAGACGCGGGAGGCCAGGATACGCAGTATTTT
TRBJ2-5,NA,TRBV10-1,once,CASSEGPIQETQYF,TGCGCCAGCAGTGAGGGTCCCATCCAAGAGACCCAGTACTTC
TRBJ2-7,NA,TRBV6-1,NA,CASPAGPSYEQYF,TGTGCCAGCCCCGCGGGCCCCTCCTACGAGCAGTACTTC
TRBJ2-5,NA,TRBV5-6,NA,CASSLVETVQETQYF,TGTGCCAGCAGCTTGGTAGAGACAGTCCAAGAGACCCAGTACTTC
TRBJ1-1,NA,TRBV19,NA,CASSIWVRNTEAFF,TGTGCCAGTAGTATTTGGGTACGAAACACTGAAGCTTTCTTT
TRBJ2-1,NA,TRBV21-1,NA,CASSKRASGNYEQFF,TGTGCCAGCAGCAAAAGGGCTAGCGGAAATTATGAGCAGTTCTTC
TRBJ1-1,NA,TRBV5-1,once,CASSLFGQRNTEAFF,TGCGCCAGCAGCTTGTTTGGTCAGAGGAACACTGAAGCTTTCTTT
TRBJ1-2,NA,TRBV7-9,NA,CASSLPRFDYGYTF,TGTGCCAGCAGCTTACCTCGATTCGACTATGGCTACACCTTC
TRBJ2-7,NA,TRBV28,NA,CASSLLAYEQYF,TGTGCCAGCAGTTTACTGGCCTACGAGCAGTACTTC
TRBJ2-3,NA,TRBV5-3,once,CARSYWDFATDTQYF,TGTGCCAGAAGCTACTGGGACTTTGCCACAGATACGCAGTATTTT
TRBJ1-3,NA,TRBV10-2,NA,CASSPSRGSGNTIYF,TGCGCCAGCAGTCCCAGCAGGGGATCTGGAAACACCATATATTTT
TRBJ2-7,NA,TRBV7-9,NA,CASSLATGDYEQYF,TGTGCCAGCAGCTTAGCGACAGGAGACTACGAGCAGTACTTC
TRBJ2-2,TRBD1,TRBV7-9,once,CASRPRDRENTGELFF,TGTGCCAGCAGGCCCCGGGACAGGGAGAACACCGGGGAGCTGTTTTTT
TRBJ1-2,TRBD1,TRBV5-1,NA,CANQSPGQTTHGYTF,TGCGCCAACCAGTCCCCGGGACAGACGACTCATGGCTACACCTTC
TRBJ1-1,TRBD1,TRBV28,NA,CASSWDRGLNTEAFF,TGTGCCAGCAGTTGGGACAGGGGGCTGAACACTGAAGCTTTCTTT
TRBJ2-1,TRBD2,TRBV7-3,large,CASSLQGLANEQFF,TGTGCCAGCAGCTTACAGGGACTAGCAAATGAGCAGTTCTTC
TRBJ2-2,NA,TRBV27,NA,CASSLTGNHANTGELFF,TGTGCCAGCAGTTTAACAGGAAACCACGCGAACACCGGGGAGCTGTTTTTT
TRBJ2-1,TRBD2,TRBV27,once,CASTSGSGGIYNEQFF,TGTGCCAGCACCTCCGGGAGCGGGGGTATCTACAATGAGCAGTTCTTC
TRBJ2-7,TRBD1,TRBV6-5,NA,CASSYLGQGRSEQYF,TGTGCCAGCAGTTACCTGGGACAGGGGCGTAGCGAGCAGTACTTC
TRBJ1-5,NA,TRBV19,NA,CASSPLMWPQHF,TGTGCCAGTAGCCCGCTCATGTGGCCCCAGCATTTT
TRBJ1-4,NA,TRBV15,NA,CATSSTGIGEKLFF,TGTGCCACCAGCAGTACAGGGATTGGTGAAAAACTGTTTTTT
TRBJ1-2,NA,TRBV29-1,NA,CSVEGLTYTF,TGCAGCGTTGAAGGACTAACCTACACCTTC
TRBJ2-7,NA,TRBV7-2,NA,CASSLATGPPFEQYF,TGTGCCAGCAGCTTAGCGACAGGTCCCCCGTTTGAGCAGTACTTC
TRBJ2-1,TRBD2,TRBV5-1,NA,CASSLARRGGYNEQFF,TGCGCCAGCAGCTTGGCTCGGCGGGGGGGCTACAATGAGCAGTTCTTC
TRBJ2-3,NA,TRBV9,NA,CASSVTGADTQYF,TGTGCCAGCAGCGTAACAGGAGCGGATACGCAGTATTTT
TRBJ1-2,NA,TRBV7-8,NA,CASSFSTAAYGYTF,TGTGCCAGCAGCTTCTCGACGGCCGCTTATGGCTACACCTTC
TRBJ1-2,NA,TRBV19,NA,CASTPGYGGLDGGYTF,TGTGCCAGTACCCCCGGTTACGGGGGGCTAGACGGTGGCTACACCTTC
TRBJ1-2,TRBD1,TRBV28,NA,CASSFSGQGAYGYTF,TGTGCCAGCAGTTTCTCGGGACAGGGGGCCTATGGCTACACCTTC
TRBJ2-7,NA,TRBV18,NA,CASSPPTYEQYF,TGTGCCAGCTCACCACCAACCTACGAGCAGTACTTC
TRBJ2-1,TRBD2,TRBV11-2,NA,CASSIRIAGGPVYNEQFF,TGTGCCAGCAGCATCCGGATAGCGGGGGGCCCTGTCTACAATGAGCAGTTCTTC
TRBJ1-2,NA,TRBV5-1,NA,CASSPAGHNAYYGYTF,TGCGCCAGCAGCCCCGCCGGACATAACGCGTACTATGGCTACACCTTC
TRBJ2-2,TRBD1,TRBV9,NA,CASSVTGTVTTGELFF,TGTGCCAGCAGCGTAACCGGGACAGTAACCACCGGGGAGCTGTTTTTT
TRBJ2-3,NA,TRBV28,NA,CASSPPGLNTDTQYF,TGTGCCAGCAGTCCGCCTGGACTAAACACAGATACGCAGTATTTT
TRBJ1-6,TRBD1,TRBV9,NA,CASGGQGNSPLHF,TGTGCCAGCGGCGGACAGGGTAATTCACCCCTCCACTTT
TRBJ2-7,TRBD1,TRBV19,NA,CASGGQGVYEQYF,TGTGCCAGTGGAGGACAGGGGGTCTACGAGCAGTACTTC
TRBJ2-7,NA,TRBV29-1,NA,CSVEGLGSYEQYF,TGCAGCGTTGAAGGGCTGGGCTCCTACGAGCAGTACTTC
TRBJ1-1,NA,TRBV9,NA,CASSVGGPSYEAFF,TGTGCCAGCAGCGTAGGGGGGCCCTCATACGAAGCTTTCTTT
TRBJ2-1,TRBD2,TRBV9,NA,CASSVVASGAYNEQFF,TGTGCCAGCAGCGTAGTAGCTAGCGGGGCCTACAATGAGCAGTTCTTC
TRBJ2-7,NA,TRBV10-1,few,CASSESWETEQYF,TGCGCCAGCAGTGAGTCGTGGGAAACCGAGCAGTACTTC
TRBJ2-1,NA,TRBV7-9,NA,CASSLSPSDEQFF,TGTGCCAGCAGCTTATCGCCCAGCGATGAGCAGTTCTTC
TRBJ1-1,NA,TRBV2,NA,CASWLNTEAFF,TGTGCCAGCTGGCTGAACACTGAAGCTTTCTTT
TRBJ1-5,NA,TRBV27,NA,CASSAYASDNQPQHF,TGTGCCAGCAGTGCCTATGCCTCAGACAATCAGCCCCAGCATTTT
TRBJ1-1,NA,TRBV7-9,NA,CASSSPTTGRTEAFF,TGTGCCAGCAGCTCCCCCACTACAGGACGGACTGAAGCTTTCTTT
TRBJ1-1,NA,TRBV11-2,NA,CVSSLGHTEAFF,TGTGTCAGCAGCTTGGGGCACACTGAAGCTTTCTTT
TRBJ2-7,NA,TRBV5-1,NA,CASSHPGYEQYF,TGCGCCAGCAGCCATCCGGGCTACGAGCAGTACTTC
TRBJ2-1,NA,TRBV20-1,NA,CSAMLVTEQFF,TGCAGTGCTATGCTAGTGACTGAGCAGTTCTTC
TRBJ2-7,NA,TRBV5-1,NA,CASSWGPQDSEYEQYF,TGCGCCAGCAGCTGGGGCCCCCAGGACAGCGAATACGAGCAGTACTTC
TRBJ1-1,TRBD1,TRBV2,NA,CASRETGLATEAFF,TGTGCCAGCAGGGAGACAGGGTTGGCCACTGAAGCTTTCTTT
TRBJ1-1,NA,TRBV7-6,NA,CASSLGVALATEAFF,TGTGCCAGCAGCCTAGGGGTGGCGTTAGCCACTGAAGCTTTCTTT
TRBJ1-1,NA,TRBV7-6,NA,CASSPTAPMNTEAFF,TGTGCCAGCAGCCCGACAGCTCCGATGAACACTGAAGCTTTCTTT
TRBJ2-7,NA,TRBV10-2,NA,CASSEWQGLSYEQYF,TGCGCCAGCAGTGAGTGGCAGGGCCTATCCTACGAGCAGTACTTC
TRBJ1-1,NA,TRBV6-9,NA,CASSTGRANTEAFF,TGTGCCAGCAGCACAGGACGGGCGAACACTGAAGCTTTCTTT
TRBJ2-7,TRBD1,TRBV11-2,NA,CASKLQGSYEQYF,TGTGCCAGCAAGTTACAGGGGTCCTACGAGCAGTACTTC
TRBJ1-2,NA,TRBV11-3,NA,CASSPTGGGLYGYTF,TGTGCCAGCAGCCCGACAGGTGGGGGGCTATATGGCTACACCTTC
TRBJ2-1,NA,TRBV20-1,NA,CSAVKANEQFF,TGCAGTGCGGTAAAAGCGAATGAGCAGTTCTTC
TRBJ1-5,NA,TRBV27,NA,CASSLGAYNQPQHF,TGTGCCAGCAGTTTAGGGGCGTATAATCAGCCCCAGCATTTT
TRBJ2-6,NA,TRBV11-2,NA,CASSLAGANVLTF,TGTGCCAGCAGCTTAGCTGGGGCCAACGTCCTGACTTTC
TRBJ2-7,NA,TRBV29-1,NA,CSVVAGEAYEQYF,TGCAGCGTTGTCGCAGGGGAGGCCTACGAGCAGTACTTC